This entry lists 29 T cell receptor beta chains sequenced from one sample in a study of cytomegalovirus exposure and HLA in healthy donors. The PCR was carried out with 60 Vbeta primers and 13 Jbeta primers. Clones were read by immunoSEQ multiplex PCR, and TCRdb kept only the in-frame ones, dropping some. This sample has some 180,000 clones, with 77% found just once. Sample: PBMCs. The source is a woman in her sixties in good health and CMV-seropositive.

The chain recombines TRBV19 with TRBJ1-5; D may be TRBD1 (6 bases). CDR3 length equals 15 residues. Looked up from germline, CDR1 is LNHDA and CDR2 is SQIVND (reference sequence). Between the trimmed V and J ends, which lost 8 bases and 0 bases, there was a span of 14 bases. Here the CDR3 reads CASGPGHISNQPQHF. In DNA, the CDR3 is TGTGCCAGTGGGCCGGGACACATTAGCAATCAGCCCCAGCATTTT.

This clone was seen more than once but under ten times. This chain uses TRBV6-1 with TRBJ2-7; 10 nucleotides match TRBD1. Per germline, CDR1 MNHNS and CDR2 SASEGT. Germline trimming cut 3 bases from V and 2 bases from J; bases unmatched to any gene: 7. This CDR3 region has 16 residues. CDR3 DNA: TGTGCCAGCAGTGACTGGGACAGGGGAGTGACCTACGAGCAGTACTTC. Amino acid sequence: CASSDWDRGVTYEQYF.

V gene TRBV5-4 combines with J gene TRBJ1-2; 7 positions agree with TRBD1. With 0 bases clipped from V and 1 base from J, the junction kept 6 bases outside the gene matches. Germline CDR1 is SGHNT and CDR2 is YYREEE (reference sequence). CDR3 length equals 16 residues. The CDR3 loop is CASSLAGTAFNYGYTF. Here the CDR3 DNA reads TGTGCCAGCAGCTTGGCCGGGACAGCCTTTAACTATGGCTACACCTTC.

This sequence joins TRBV2 and TRBJ2-7, with D maybe TRBD2 (5 bases). Germline V lookup: CDR1 SNHLY, CDR2 FYNNEI. The V and J ends lost 7 bases and 0 bases respectively, with 10 bases between them. There are 13 residues in the CDR3. The CDR3: CASNGRGSYEQYF. CDR3 DNA sequence: TGTGCCAGCAACGGACGGGGCTCCTACGAGCAGTACTTC.

V and J are TRBV18 and TRBJ2-1, with 7 bases fitting TRBD2. This CDR3 has 13 residues. Germline V lookup: CDR1 KGHSH, CDR2 LQKENI. V shed 8 bases, J shed 5 bases, and the junction held 6 bases outside the gene matches. CDR3 protein: CASRSGLNNEQFF. The DNA of the CDR3 is TGTGCCAGCAGATCGGGACTAAACAATGAGCAGTTCTTC.

The chain employs TRBV9 and TRBJ1-3; D remains unclear. CDR1 is SGDLS and CDR2 is YYNGEE in the germline V gene. CDR3 length: 15 amino acids. V was pared by 1 base and J by 0 bases, with 8 bases between. Written as DNA, the CDR3 is TGTGCCAGCAGCGTAAGCGGCTCCTCTGGAAACACCATATATTTT. Amino acid sequence: CASSVSGSSGNTIYF.

The chain links TRBV14 to TRBJ2-7; no clear D. This CDR3 has 12 amino acids. The germline V and J ends were trimmed by 1 base and 6 bases, with 7 bases remaining between them. Germline V CDR1 and CDR2: SGHDN, FVKESK. The CDR3 bases are TGTGCCAGCAGCCAAGTCCCCCTCGAGCAGTACTTC. Protein: CASSQVPLEQYF.

The chain couples TRBV4-1 to TRBJ2-5; D unclear. Trimming removed 0 bases from V and 5 bases from J, with 10 bases in between. Germline values: CDR1 MGHRA, CDR2 YSYEKL. This CDR3 region has 14 residues. For the CDR3, the DNA is TGCGCCAGCAGCCAAGAGAGATTTCCTGAGACCCAGTACTTC. This sequence encodes CASSQERFPETQYF.

The V and J genes are TRBV28 and TRBJ1-6; 10 bases match TRBD1. The CDR3 is 15 residues long. Germline CDR1 and CDR2: MDHEN and SYDVKM. The J segment lost 8 bases and the V segment lost 5 bases, leaving 6 bases of the junction unmatched. The CDR3 sequence: CASSTRDRGYSPLHF. The DNA for the CDR3 is TGTGCCAGCAGTACCCGGGACAGGGGTTATTCACCCCTCCACTTT.

The chain carries TRBV5-1 and TRBJ2-1; D may be TRBD2 (5 bases). V lost 1 base and J lost 7, with 18 bases in between. The length of the CDR3 is 16 residues. The germline CDR1 and CDR2 sequences are SGHRS and YFSETQ. CDR3 sequence: CASSLTPSTTPNEQFF. The CDR3 DNA sequence: TGCGCCAGCAGCTTGACCCCCTCGACTACTCCTAATGAGCAGTTCTTC.

The CDR3 is CASSMSGKTDTQYF. Written as DNA, the CDR3 is TGTGCCAGTAGTATGAGCGGGAAGACAGATACGCAGTATTTT. The V and J genes are TRBV19 and TRBJ2-3; 7 bases map to TRBD2. The germline V gene has CDR1 LNHDA and CDR2 SQIVND (reference sequence). This CDR3 is built from 14 residues. With V trimmed by 3 bases and J by 3 bases, 3 bases remained unmatched.

This chain joins TRBV7-3 and TRBJ2-7; 8 positions match TRBD1. V trimming: 2 bases; J trimming: 8 bases; junction bases outside the gene matches: 5. Per germline, CDR1 SGHTA and CDR2 FQGTGA. CDR3 length equals 13 residues. CDR3 DNA sequence: TGTGCCAGCAGCTTAGCACAGGGGGTTCAGCAGTACTTC. This sequence encodes CASSLAQGVQQYF.

The rearrangement links TRBV27 to TRBJ1-2; tentative D call: TRBD1 (5 bases). Deletions cut 4 bases from V and 5 bases from J, with 17 bases between. The CDR3 spans 15 residues. The germline V gene has CDR1 MNHEY and CDR2 SMNVEV (reference sequence). The CDR3 protein is CASSSPAGGEYGYTF. CDR3 sequence (DNA): TGTGCCAGCAGTTCCCCGGCCGGGGGGGAGTATGGCTACACCTTC.

The chain employs TRBV7-6 and TRBJ2-3; D is uncertain. V was trimmed by 6 bases and J by 4 bases, leaving 11 bases between them. Germline CDR1 and CDR2: SGHVS and FNYEAQ. The CDR3 runs to 13 residues. The CDR3 loop is CASSPTFADTQYF. Written as DNA, the CDR3 is TGTGCCAGCAGTCCTACCTTCGCAGATACGCAGTATTTT.

CDR3 DNA sequence: TGTGCCAGCAGCCCCGGGACAGGGCACCAAGAGACCCAGTACTTC. Encoded protein: CASSPGTGHQETQYF. The gene calls are TRBV7-7 and TRBJ2-5; TRBD1 matches 9 bases. Germline CDR1 is SSHAT and CDR2 is FNYEAQ (reference sequence). This CDR3 comprises 15 residues. The junction had 4 bases not matched to a gene; V was cut back by 5 bases and J by 0 bases.

V is TRBV29-1 and J is TRBJ2-2; 11 bases line up with TRBD1. In germline, CDR1 is SQVTM, CDR2 ANQGSEA. CDR3 length equals 14 residues. Germline trimming cut 5 bases from V and 7 bases from J; bases unmatched to any gene: 6. The CDR3 protein is CSVRSGTGGGELFF. Written as DNA, the CDR3 is TGCAGCGTTAGGTCCGGGACAGGGGGCGGGGAGCTGTTTTTT.

The chain employs TRBV19 and TRBJ1-5; no clear D. The CDR3 totals 15 residues. Trimming left V 3 bases short and J 4 bases short, with 13 bases between. Germline loops: CDR1 LNHDA, CDR2 SQIVND (reference sequence). For the CDR3, the DNA is TGTGCCAGTAGTATTCTCGGTTCAATTAATCAGCCCCAGCATTTT. Translated: CASSILGSINQPQHF.

This chain uses TRBV2 with TRBJ1-2; D unclear. The ends were cut back, 8 bases at V and 3 bases at J, with 13 bases in the middle. Germline loops: CDR1 SNHLY, CDR2 FYNNEI. The CDR3 sequence is 13 residues long. This CDR3 is CASLPDSDYGYTF. The CDR3, as DNA: TGTGCCAGCCTTCCAGATTCTGACTATGGCTACACCTTC.

This chain connects TRBV6-1 to TRBJ2-4; 8 bases agree with TRBD2. CDR3 length: 12 amino acids. V was pared by 6 bases and J by 7 bases, with 2 bases of the junction left unmatched. Per germline, CDR1 MNHNS and CDR2 SASEGT. DNA for the CDR3: TGTGCCAGCAGGATAGCGGGGAACATTCAGTACTTC. It yields the protein CASRIAGNIQYF.

This clone was observed a handful of times. This chain uses TRBV7-3 with TRBJ2-7; D may be TRBD2 (6 bases). CDR3 length: 14 residues. V was shortened by 5 bases and J by 7 bases, with 18 bases between the two germline ends. Germline V gene sequence: CDR1 SGHTA, CDR2 FQGTGA. The CDR3 loop reads CASSARDSHGEQYF. The CDR3 DNA reads as TGTGCCAGCAGCGCTCGGGACTCCCACGGGGAGCAGTACTTC.

This clone was counted between two and nine times. The chain couples TRBV9 to TRBJ2-7; possible D gene TRBD2, 6 bases. Trimming cost V 4 bases and J 6 bases, with 17 bases left between them. Germline-derived CDR1 and CDR2 are SGDLS and YYNGEE. This CDR3 is 14 amino acids long. The CDR3 sequence: CASSPGPGVVEQYF. DNA of the CDR3: TGTGCCAGCAGCCCGGGACCGGGGGTGGTCGAGCAGTACTTC.

The J gene is TRBJ1-1, the V gene TRBV18; D not certain. CDR1 and CDR2 from the germline V gene are KGHSH and LQKENI. This CDR3 spans 13 amino acids. Trimming stripped 4 bases from V and 12 bases from J, with 18 bases between. CDR3: CASSQEDGQRTFF. CDR3 in DNA: TGTGCCAGCTCACAGGAGGACGGCCAAAGGACTTTCTTT.

This clone was recorded a few times. CDR3 region: CASRDGGGLSAEAFF. CDR3 bases: TGTGCCAGCAGGGACGGTGGGGGGTTATCAGCTGAAGCTTTCTTT. The genes are TRBV2 and TRBJ1-1, with D possibly being TRBD1 (5 bases). Germline CDR1 SNHLY, CDR2 FYNNEI. With 6 bases removed from V and 6 bases from J, the gap between germline ends came to 20 bases. CDR3 length: 15 residues.

The CDR3 DNA is TGTGCCAGCAGTGAATACGCAGGGAGCAATCAGCCCCAGCATTTT. Residues: CASSEYAGSNQPQHF. The J gene is TRBJ1-5, the V gene TRBV6-1; a possible D gene is TRBD1 (5 bases). Germline CDR1 reads MNHNS; CDR2 reads SASEGT. Between the trimmed V and J ends, which lost 2 bases and 1 base, there was a span of 9 bases. The CDR3 has 15 amino acids.

The CDR3 bases are TGTGCCAGCAGACAAGGGGCCCAGAGGGAGCAGTTCTTC. Its protein product is CASRQGAQREQFF. The chain is built from TRBV27 and TRBJ2-1; TRBD1 is a possible D gene (5 bases). This CDR3 region has 13 residues. The germline V gene has CDR1 MNHEY and CDR2 SMNVEV (reference sequence). Between the trimmed V and J ends, which lost 6 bases and 10 bases, there was a span of 16 bases.

This sequence joins TRBV5-1 and TRBJ2-1, with D possibly being TRBD2 (5 bases). The CDR3 loop spans 14 amino acids. V was shortened by 4 bases and J by 8 bases, with 16 bases between the two germline ends. The germline CDR1 and CDR2 sequences are SGHRS and YFSETQ. CDR3: CASSPTHPGDEQFF. CDR3 coding DNA: TGCGCCAGCAGCCCCACCCACCCCGGGGATGAGCAGTTCTTC.

The rearrangement links TRBV25-1 to TRBJ1-3; the D gene is possibly TRBD1 (6 bases). Germline V gives CDR1 MGHDK, CDR2 SYGVNS. The CDR3 runs to 14 residues. V lost 7 bases, J lost 0 bases, and 10 bases lay in between. CDR3 nucleotide sequence: TGTGCCAGCAAGGCACAGGGCTCTGGAAACACCATATATTTT. It yields the protein CASKAQGSGNTIYF.

This clone appeared once. V is TRBV5-1 and J is TRBJ2-7; 8 nucleotides align to TRBD2. Trimming removed 7 bases from V and 0 bases from J; junction bases left unmatched: 9. CDR1 and CDR2 (germline): SGHRS, YFSETQ. The CDR3 has 15 residues. CDR3 coding DNA: TGCGCCAGCCGATTCCTAGCGGGTAACTCCTACGAGCAGTACTTC. This gives the protein CASRFLAGNSYEQYF.

The V call is TRBV14, the J call TRBJ1-1, with D perhaps TRBD1 (5 bases). Trimming shortened V by 3 bases and J by 4 bases, and 9 bases separated the two germline ends. CDR3 length: 13 residues. Germline V gives CDR1 SGHDN, CDR2 FVKESK. The CDR3 is CASSQGLGTEAFF. The CDR3 nucleotides read TGTGCCAGCAGCCAGGGACTCGGCACTGAAGCTTTCTTT.